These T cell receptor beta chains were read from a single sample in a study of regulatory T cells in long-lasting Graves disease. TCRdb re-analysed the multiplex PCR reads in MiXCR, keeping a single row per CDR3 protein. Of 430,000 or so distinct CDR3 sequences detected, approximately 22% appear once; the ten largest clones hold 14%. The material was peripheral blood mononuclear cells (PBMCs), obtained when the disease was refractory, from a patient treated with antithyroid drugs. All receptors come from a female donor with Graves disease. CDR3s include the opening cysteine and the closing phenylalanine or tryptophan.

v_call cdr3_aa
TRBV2 CASSEAPAEGAEAFF
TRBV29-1 CSAWTTRGNEQYF
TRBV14 CASSPTRTSTDTQYF
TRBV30 CAWSVLANQPQHF
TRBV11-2 CASSLDAGAREQYF
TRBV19 CASSNGGGNQPQHF
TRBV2 CASGGNEQYF
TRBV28 CASSTTETGRYQETQYF
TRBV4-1 CASSQDTGDTEAFF
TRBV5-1 CASRPTGYYEQYF
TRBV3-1 CASSQGQGAAYEQYF
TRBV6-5 CASSYGEDRFHEQYF
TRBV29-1 CSVKAREEAFF
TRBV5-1 CASSLGRDRVTYGYTF
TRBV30 CAWKEREAYEQYF
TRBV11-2 CASTRLLGRGETQYF
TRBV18 CASSDQNTEAFF
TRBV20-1 CSASISGQGSYEQYF
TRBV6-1 CASSETGRGGNQPQHF
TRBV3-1 CASSSPQGIPYEQYF
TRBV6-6 CASSYSSYTGELFF
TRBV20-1 CSARMGGQPQHF
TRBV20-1 CGARGLAGGQETQYF
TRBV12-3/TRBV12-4 CASNNDRGRGNTIYF
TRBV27 CASSSRLETYEQYF
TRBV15 CATSRGLAAATQYF
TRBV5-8 CASSDRTRVQNIQYF
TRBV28 CASSFEITNQPQHF
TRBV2 CASSGGVGSNQPQHF
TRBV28 CASSPTPSGRNYNEQFF
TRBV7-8 CASSPRMSSYEQYF
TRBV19 CASSIRLAGGGPGELFF
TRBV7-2 CASSHEMLETQYF
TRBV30 CAYQGTNQETRYF
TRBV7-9 CASSSPGQGANHYGYTF
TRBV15 CATSRIRQEPRRNTIYF
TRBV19 CASSARTGGEGEKLFF
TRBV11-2 CASSTTDGYEQYF
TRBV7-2 CASSATGRVSEQYF
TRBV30 CAWSRPGTDYGYTF
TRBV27 CASSYGGQNQPQHF
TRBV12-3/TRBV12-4 CASSSDLLGRQETQYF
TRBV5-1 CASSGTSGSPEQFF
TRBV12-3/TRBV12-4 CASSLAPGVSYEQYF
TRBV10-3 CAIPIADRISGNTIYF
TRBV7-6 CASSIQAGGAFNTGELFF
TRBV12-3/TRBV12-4 CASRGGPIEAFF
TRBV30 CAWRTSGRANTGELFF
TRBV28 CASSLLGQGEDTEAFF